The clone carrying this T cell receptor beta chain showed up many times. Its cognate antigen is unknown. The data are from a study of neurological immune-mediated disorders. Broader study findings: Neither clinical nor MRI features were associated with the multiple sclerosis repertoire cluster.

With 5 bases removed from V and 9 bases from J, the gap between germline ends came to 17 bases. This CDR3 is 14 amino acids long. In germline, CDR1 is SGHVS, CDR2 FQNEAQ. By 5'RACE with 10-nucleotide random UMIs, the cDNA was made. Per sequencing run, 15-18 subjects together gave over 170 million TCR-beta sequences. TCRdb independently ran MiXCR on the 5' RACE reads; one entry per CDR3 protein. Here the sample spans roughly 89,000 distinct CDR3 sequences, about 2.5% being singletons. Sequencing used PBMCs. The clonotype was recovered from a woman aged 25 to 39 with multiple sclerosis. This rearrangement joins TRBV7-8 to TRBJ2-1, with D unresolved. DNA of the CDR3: TGTGCCAGCAGCGAGGACCAGAAGAAGAGTGAGCAGTTCTTC. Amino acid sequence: CASSEDQKKSEQFF.